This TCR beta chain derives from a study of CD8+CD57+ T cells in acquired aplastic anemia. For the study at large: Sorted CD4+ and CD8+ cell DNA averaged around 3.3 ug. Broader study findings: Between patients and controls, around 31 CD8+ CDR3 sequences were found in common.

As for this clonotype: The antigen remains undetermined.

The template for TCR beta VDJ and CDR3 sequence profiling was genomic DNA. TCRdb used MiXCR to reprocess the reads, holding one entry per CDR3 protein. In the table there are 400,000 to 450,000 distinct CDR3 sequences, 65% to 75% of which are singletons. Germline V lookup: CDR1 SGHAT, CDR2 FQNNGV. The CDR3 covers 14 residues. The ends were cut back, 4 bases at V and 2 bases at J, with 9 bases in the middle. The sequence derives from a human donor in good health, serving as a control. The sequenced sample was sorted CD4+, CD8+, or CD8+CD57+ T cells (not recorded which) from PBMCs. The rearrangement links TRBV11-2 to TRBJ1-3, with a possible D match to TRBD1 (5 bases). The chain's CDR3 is CASSWTLAGNTIYF. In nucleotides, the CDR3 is TGTGCCAGCAGCTGGACACTGGCTGGAAACACCATATATTTT.